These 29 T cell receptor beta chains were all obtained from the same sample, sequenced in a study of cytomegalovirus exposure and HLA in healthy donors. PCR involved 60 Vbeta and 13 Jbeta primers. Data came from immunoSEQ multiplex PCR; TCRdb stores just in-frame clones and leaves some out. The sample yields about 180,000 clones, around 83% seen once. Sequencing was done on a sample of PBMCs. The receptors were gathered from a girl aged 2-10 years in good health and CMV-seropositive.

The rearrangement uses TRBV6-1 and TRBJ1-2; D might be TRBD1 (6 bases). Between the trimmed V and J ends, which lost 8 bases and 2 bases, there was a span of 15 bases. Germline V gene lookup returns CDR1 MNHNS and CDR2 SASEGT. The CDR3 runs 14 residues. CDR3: CASGPRDTNYGYTF. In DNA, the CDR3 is TGTGCCAGCGGCCCAAGGGACACCAACTATGGCTACACCTTC.

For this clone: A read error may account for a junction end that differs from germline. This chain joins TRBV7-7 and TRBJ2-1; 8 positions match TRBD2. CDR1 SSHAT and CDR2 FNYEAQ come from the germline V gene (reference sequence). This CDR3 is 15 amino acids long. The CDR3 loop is CASSLAAGDNNEQFF. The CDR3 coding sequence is TGTGCTAGCAGCTTAGCAGCGGGAGATAACAATGAGCAGTTCTTC.

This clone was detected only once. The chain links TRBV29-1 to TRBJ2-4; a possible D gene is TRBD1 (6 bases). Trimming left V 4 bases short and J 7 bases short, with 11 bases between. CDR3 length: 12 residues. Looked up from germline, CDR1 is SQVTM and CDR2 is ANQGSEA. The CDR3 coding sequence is TGCAGCGTTGTGGGGGCCGAGAACATTCAGTACTTC. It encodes CSVVGAENIQYF.

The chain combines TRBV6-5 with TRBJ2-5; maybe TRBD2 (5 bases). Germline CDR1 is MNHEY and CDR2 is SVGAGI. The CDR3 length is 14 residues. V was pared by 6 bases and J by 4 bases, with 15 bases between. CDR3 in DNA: TGTGCCAGCAGCCTACTAGGGAGCAGAGAGACCCAGTACTTC. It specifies CASSLLGSRETQYF.

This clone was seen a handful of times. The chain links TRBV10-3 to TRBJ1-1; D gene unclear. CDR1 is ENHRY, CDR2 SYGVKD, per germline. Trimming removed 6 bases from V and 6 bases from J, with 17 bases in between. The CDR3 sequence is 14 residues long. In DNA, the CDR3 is TGTGCCATCAGAATAGGGAGGTCCGGTTCTGAAGCTTTCTTT. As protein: CAIRIGRSGSEAFF.

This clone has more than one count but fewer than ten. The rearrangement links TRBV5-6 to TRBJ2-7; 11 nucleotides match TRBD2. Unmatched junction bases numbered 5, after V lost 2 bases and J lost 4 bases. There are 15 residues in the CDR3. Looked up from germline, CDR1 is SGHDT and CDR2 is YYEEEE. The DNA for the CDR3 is TGTGCCAGCAGCTTACGGGGACTAGCGGATTACGAGCAGTACTTC. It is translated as CASSLRGLADYEQYF.

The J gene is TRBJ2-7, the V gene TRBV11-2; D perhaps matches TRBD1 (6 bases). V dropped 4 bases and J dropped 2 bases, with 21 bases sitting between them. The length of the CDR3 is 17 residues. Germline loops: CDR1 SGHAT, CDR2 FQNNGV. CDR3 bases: TGTGCCAGCAGCTCTCCTGGGGACAAGGACCGACCCTACGAGCAGTACTTC. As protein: CASSSPGDKDRPYEQYF.

CDR3 in amino acids: CASTSGGTDTQYF. The DNA for the CDR3 is TGCGCCAGCACCTCAGGGGGCACAGATACGCAGTATTTT. The chain recombines TRBV10-1 with TRBJ2-3; a weak D match, TRBD1 (6 bases). Germline-derived CDR1 and CDR2 are WNHNN and SYGVQD (reference sequence). This CDR3 is built from 13 residues. The germline V and J ends were trimmed by 7 bases and 1 base, with 9 bases remaining between them.

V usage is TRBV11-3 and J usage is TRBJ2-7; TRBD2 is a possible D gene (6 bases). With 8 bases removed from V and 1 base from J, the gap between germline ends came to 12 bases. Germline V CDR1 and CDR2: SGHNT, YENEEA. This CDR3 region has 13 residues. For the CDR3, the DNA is TGTGCCAGCGGTTCCGGGGGATCCTACGAGCAGTACTTC. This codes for CASGSGGSYEQYF.

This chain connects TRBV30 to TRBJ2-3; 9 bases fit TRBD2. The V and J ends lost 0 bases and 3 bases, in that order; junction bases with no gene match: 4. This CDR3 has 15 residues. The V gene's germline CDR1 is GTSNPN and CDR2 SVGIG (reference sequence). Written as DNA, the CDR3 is TGTGCCTGGAGTGTAAGGCTAGCGGGAACAGATACGCAGTATTTT. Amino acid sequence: CAWSVRLAGTDTQYF.

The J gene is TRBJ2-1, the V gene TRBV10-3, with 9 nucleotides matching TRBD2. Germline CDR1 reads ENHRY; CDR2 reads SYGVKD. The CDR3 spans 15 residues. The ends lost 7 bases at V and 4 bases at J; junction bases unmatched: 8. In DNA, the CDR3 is TGTGCCATCATGCCGGGACTAGCTTTATACAATGAGCAGTTCTTC. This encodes CAIMPGLALYNEQFF.

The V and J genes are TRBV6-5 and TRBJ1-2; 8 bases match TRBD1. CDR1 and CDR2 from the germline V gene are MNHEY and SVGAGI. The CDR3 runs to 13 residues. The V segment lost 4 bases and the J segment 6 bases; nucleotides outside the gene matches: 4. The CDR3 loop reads CASSSQGEDGYTF. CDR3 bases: TGTGCCAGCAGTTCACAGGGGGAGGATGGCTACACCTTC.

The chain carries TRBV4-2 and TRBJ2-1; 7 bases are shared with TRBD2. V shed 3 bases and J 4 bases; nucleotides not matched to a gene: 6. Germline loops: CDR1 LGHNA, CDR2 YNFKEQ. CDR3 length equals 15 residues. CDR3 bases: TGTGCCAGCAGCCACTCAGGGAGGGGATACAATGAGCAGTTCTTC. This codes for CASSHSGRGYNEQFF.

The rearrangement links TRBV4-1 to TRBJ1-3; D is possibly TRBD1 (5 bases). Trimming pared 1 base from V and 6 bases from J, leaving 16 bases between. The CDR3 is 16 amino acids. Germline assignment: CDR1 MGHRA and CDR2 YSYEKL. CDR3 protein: CASSQVVGLSENTIYF. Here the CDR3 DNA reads TGCGCCAGCAGCCAAGTCGTGGGGCTTTCCGAAAACACCATATATTTT.

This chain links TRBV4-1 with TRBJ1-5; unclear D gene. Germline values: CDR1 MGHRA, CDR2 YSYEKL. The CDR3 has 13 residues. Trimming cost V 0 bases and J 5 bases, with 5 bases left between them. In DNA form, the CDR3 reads TGCGCCAGCAGCCAAGATGGAGATCAGCCCCAGCATTTT. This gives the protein CASSQDGDQPQHF.

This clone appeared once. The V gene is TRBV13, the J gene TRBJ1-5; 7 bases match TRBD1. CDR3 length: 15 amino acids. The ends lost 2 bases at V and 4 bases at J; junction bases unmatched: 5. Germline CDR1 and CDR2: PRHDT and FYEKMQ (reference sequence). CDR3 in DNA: TGTGCCAGCAGCTTAACGACAGGGTTGAATCAGCCCCAGCATTTT. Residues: CASSLTTGLNQPQHF. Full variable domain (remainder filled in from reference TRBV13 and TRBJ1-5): AAGVIQSPRHLIKEKRETATLKCYPIPRHDTVYWYQQGPGQDPQFLISFYEKMQSDKGSIPDRFSAQQFSDYHSELNMSSLELGDSALYFCASSLTTGLNQPQHFGDGTRLSIL.

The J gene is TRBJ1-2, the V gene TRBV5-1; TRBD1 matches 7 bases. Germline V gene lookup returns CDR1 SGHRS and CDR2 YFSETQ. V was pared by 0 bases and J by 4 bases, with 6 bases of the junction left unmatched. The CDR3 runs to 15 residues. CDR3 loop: CASSLGTGIFYGYTF. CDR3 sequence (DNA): TGCGCCAGCAGCTTGGGGACAGGTATATTCTATGGCTACACCTTC. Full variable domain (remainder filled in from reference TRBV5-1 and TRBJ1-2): KAGVTQTPRYLIKTRGQQVTLSCSPISGHRSVSWYQQTPGQGLQFLFEYFSETQRNKGNFPGRFSGRQFSNSRSEMNVSTLELGDSALYLCASSLGTGIFYGYTFGSGTRLTVV.

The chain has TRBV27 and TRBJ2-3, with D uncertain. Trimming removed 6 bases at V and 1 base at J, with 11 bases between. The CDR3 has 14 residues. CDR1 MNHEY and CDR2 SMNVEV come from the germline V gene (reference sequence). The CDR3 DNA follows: TGTGCCAGCAGCCCATCCCCCCGCACAGATACGCAGTATTTT. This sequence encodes CASSPSPRTDTQYF.

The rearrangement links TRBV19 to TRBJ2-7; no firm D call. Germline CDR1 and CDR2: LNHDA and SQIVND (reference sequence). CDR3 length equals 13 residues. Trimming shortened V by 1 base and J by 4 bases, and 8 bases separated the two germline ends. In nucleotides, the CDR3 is TGTGCCAGTAGTATAGGAAGAGCTTACGAGCAGTACTTC. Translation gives CASSIGRAYEQYF. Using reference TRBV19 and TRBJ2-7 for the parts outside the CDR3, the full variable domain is DGGITQSPKYLFRKEGQNVTLSCEQNLNHDAMYWYRQDPGQGLRLIYYSQIVNDFQKGDIAEGYSVSREKKESFPLTVTSAQKNPTAFYLCASSIGRAYEQYFGPGTRLTVT.

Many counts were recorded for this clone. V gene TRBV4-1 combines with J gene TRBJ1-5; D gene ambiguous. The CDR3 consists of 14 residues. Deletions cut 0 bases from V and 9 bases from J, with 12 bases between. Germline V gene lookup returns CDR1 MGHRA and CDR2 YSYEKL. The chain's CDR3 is CASSQDPGKRPQHF. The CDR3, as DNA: TGCGCCAGCAGCCAAGATCCGGGGAAGCGGCCCCAGCATTTT.

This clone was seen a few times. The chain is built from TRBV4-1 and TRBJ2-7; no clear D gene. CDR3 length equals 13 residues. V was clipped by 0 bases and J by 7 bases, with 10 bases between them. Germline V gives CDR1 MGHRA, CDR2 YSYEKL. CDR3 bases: TGCGCCAGCAGCCAAGATTTGGCCTGGGAGCAGTACTTC. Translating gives CASSQDLAWEQYF.

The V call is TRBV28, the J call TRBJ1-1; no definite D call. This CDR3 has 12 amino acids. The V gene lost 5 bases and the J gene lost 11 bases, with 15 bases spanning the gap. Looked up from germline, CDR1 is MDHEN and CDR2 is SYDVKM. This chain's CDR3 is CASSPPKSGAFF. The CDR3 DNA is TGTGCCAGCAGTCCTCCGAAAAGCGGGGCTTTCTTT. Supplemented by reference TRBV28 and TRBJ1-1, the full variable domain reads DVKVTQSSRYLVKRTGEKVFLECVQDMDHENMFWYRQDPGLGLRLIYFSYDVKMKEKGDIPEGYSVSREKKERFSLILESASTNQTSMYLCASSPPKSGAFFGQGTRLTVV.

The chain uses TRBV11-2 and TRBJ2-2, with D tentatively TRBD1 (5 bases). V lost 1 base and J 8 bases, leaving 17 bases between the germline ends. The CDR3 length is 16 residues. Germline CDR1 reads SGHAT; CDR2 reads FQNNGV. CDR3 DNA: TGTGCCAGCAGCTTAGGACAGCTCAGTCTTGGGGGGGAGCTGTTTTTT. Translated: CASSLGQLSLGGELFF. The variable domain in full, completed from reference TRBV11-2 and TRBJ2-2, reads EAGVAQSPRYKIIEKRQSVAFWCNPISGHATLYWYQQILGQGPKLLIQFQNNGVVDDSQLPKDRFSAERLKGVDSTLKIQPAKLEDSAVYLCASSLGQLSLGGELFFGEGSRLTVL.

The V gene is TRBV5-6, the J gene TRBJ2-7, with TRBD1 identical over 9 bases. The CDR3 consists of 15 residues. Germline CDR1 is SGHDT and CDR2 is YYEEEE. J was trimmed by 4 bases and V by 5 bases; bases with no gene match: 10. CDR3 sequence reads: CASSTWTGVMYEQYF. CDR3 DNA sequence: TGTGCCAGCAGTACTTGGACAGGGGTGATGTACGAGCAGTACTTC.

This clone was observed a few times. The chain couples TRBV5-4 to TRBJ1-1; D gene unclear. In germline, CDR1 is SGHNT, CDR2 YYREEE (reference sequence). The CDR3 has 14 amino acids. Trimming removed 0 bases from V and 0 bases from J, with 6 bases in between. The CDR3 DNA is TGTGCCAGCAGCTTGGGGGCGATGAACACTGAAGCTTTCTTT. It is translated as CASSLGAMNTEAFF.

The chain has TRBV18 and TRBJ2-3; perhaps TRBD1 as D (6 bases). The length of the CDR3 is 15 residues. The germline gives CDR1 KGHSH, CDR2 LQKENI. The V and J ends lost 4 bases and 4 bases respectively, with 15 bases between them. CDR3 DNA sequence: TGTGCCAGCTCACTCAAACAGGGTCAGGCAGATACGCAGTATTTT. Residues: CASSLKQGQADTQYF.

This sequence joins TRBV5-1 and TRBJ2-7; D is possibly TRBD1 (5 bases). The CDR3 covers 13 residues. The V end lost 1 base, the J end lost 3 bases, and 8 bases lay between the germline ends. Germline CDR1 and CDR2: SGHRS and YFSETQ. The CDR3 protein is CASSLRTLYEQYF. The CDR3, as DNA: TGCGCCAGCAGCTTGAGGACACTCTACGAGCAGTACTTC.

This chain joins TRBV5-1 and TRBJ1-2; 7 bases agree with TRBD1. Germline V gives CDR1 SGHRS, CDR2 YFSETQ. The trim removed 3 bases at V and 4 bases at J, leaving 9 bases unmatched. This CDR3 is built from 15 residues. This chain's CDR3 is CASSYIPGQTYGYTF. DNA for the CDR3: TGCGCCAGCAGCTACATTCCGGGACAGACCTATGGCTACACCTTC. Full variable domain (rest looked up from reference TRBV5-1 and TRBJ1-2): KAGVTQTPRYLIKTRGQQVTLSCSPISGHRSVSWYQQTPGQGLQFLFEYFSETQRNKGNFPGRFSGRQFSNSRSEMNVSTLELGDSALYLCASSYIPGQTYGYTFGSGTRLTVV.

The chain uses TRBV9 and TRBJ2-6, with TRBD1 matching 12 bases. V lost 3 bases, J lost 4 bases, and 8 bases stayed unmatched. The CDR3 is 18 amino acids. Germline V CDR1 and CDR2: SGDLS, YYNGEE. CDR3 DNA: TGTGCCAGCAGCGAACCGGGACAGGGGGCGGAAGGGGCCAACGTCCTGACTTTC. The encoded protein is CASSEPGQGAEGANVLTF. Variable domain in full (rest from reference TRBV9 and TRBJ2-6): DSGVTQTPKHLITATGQRVTLRCSPRSGDLSVYWYQQSLDQGLQFLIQYYNGEERAKGNILERFSAQQFPDLHSELNLSSLELGDSALYFCASSEPGQGAEGANVLTFGAGSRLTVL.